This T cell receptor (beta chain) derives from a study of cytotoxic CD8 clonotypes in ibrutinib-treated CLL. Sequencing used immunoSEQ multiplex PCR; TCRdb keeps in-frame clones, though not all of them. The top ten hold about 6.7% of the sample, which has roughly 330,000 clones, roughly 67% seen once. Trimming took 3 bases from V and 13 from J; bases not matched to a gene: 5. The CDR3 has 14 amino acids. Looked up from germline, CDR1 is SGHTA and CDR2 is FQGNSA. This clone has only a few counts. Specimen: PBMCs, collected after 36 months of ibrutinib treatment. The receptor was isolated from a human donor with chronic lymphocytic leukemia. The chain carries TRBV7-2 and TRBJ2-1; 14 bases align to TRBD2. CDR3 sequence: CASSFGLAGGQQFF. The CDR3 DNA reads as TGTGCCAGCAGCTTTGGACTAGCGGGAGGTCAACAGTTCTTC.